The TCR beta chain described here comes from a study of T cells in narcolepsy. Looking at the study overall: Donors had narcolepsy type 1 or type 2, or were healthy controls.

About this clone: Its specificity is not known.

Clones were read by immunoSEQ multiplex PCR, and TCRdb kept only the in-frame ones, dropping some. The sample carries some 29,000 clones, about 87% recorded once. Study-wide findings and caveats: Autoreactive clone sequences were missing from some blood memory CD4+ repertoires. Same-patient CSF and blood CD4+ T cell clonotypes included HCRT-specific and TRIB2-specific autoreactive ones. Reportedly, autoreactive clonotypes were serially detected in patients' blood but not controls'.

This CDR3 has 14 residues. Per germline, CDR1 SGHTA and CDR2 FQGNSA. Germline trimming cut 3 bases from V and 3 bases from J; bases unmatched to any gene: 4. The specimen sequenced was memory (CD45RA-) CD4+ T cells from blood. V usage is TRBV7-2 and J usage is TRBJ2-7; 8 bases are shared with TRBD1. The receptor comes from a human donor in good health. The CDR3 DNA is TGTGCCAGCAGCTTGGGACAGGCCATCTACGAGCAGTACTTC. Its protein product is CASSLGQAIYEQYF.